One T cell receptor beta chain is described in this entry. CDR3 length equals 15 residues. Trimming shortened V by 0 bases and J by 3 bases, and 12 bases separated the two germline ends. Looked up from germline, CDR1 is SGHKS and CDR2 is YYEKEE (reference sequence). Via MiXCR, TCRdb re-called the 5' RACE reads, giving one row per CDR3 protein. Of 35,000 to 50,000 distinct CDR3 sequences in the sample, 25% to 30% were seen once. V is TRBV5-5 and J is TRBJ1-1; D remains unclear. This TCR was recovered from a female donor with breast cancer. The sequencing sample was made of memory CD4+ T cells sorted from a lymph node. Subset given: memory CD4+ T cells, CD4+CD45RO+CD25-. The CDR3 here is CASSLEAVRYTEAFF. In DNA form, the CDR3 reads TGTGCCAGCAGCTTGGAAGCGGTCCGGTACACTGAAGCTTTCTTT.